This T cell receptor (beta chain) was sequenced in a study of response to subunit inactivated influenza vaccine. CDR3 size: 15 residues. The V and J ends lost 2 bases and 1 base respectively, with 9 bases between them. Each CDR3 protein is one row after TCRdb ran MiXCR on the RT-PCR reads. The table records about 240,000 distinct CDR3 sequences, 12% of them present only once. The TCR comes from a man aged 50 to 59 who received an inactivated influenza vaccine. The gene calls are TRBV12-3 or TRBV12-4 and TRBJ1-5; no firm D call. The input for sequencing was non-naive T cells sorted from PBMCs, taken 14 to 15 days before vaccination. The CDR3 region is CASSLNSGSNQPQHF. The CDR3 nucleotides read TGTGCCAGCAGTTTAAACAGCGGGAGCAATCAGCCCCAGCATTTT.